This is a list of T cell receptor beta chains from one sample in a study of glioma-infiltrating T cells after dendritic cell vaccination. Profiling relied on immunoSEQ multiplex PCR, and the TCRdb table lists in-frame clones only, not all of them. Here the sample spans about 67,000 clones, 81% being singletons. Source: blood, taken before dendritic cell vaccination. These receptors were taken from a human donor with glioblastoma. The CDR3 runs from the conserved cysteine through the conserved F or W. D genes are given only for firm matches. Clone size is stated in some rows and not others, as once, few, many or a class when expanded.

cdr3_aa	cdr3_nt	d_call	clone_size	v_call	j_call
CASRADTPFGQYF	TGTGCCAGCCGGGCGGACACCCCTTTCGGGCAGTACTTC	.	.	TRBV2	TRBJ2-7
CASSLIGEAFF	TGTGCCAGCAGCTTAATCGGTGAAGCTTTCTTT	.	.	TRBV7-9	TRBJ1-1
CASSAGMGETYEQYF	TGTGCCAGCAGCGCGGGAATGGGGGAAACCTACGAGCAGTACTTC	.	.	TRBV11-2	TRBJ2-7
CASSVVGTGQETEAFF	TGTGCCAGCAGCGTAGTAGGGACAGGGCAGGAAACTGAAGCTTTCTTT	TRBD1	.	TRBV9	TRBJ1-1
CASSTRVSYGYTF	TGTGCCAGCAGCACCAGGGTGAGCTATGGCTACACCTTC	.	.	TRBV7-9	TRBJ1-2
CASSYLRGNYGYTF	TGTGCCAGCAGCTACCTCAGGGGTAACTATGGCTACACCTTC	.	.	TRBV5-8	TRBJ1-2
CASSVGGQGGSTIYF	TGTGCCAGCAGCGTAGGGGGCCAGGGAGGAAGCACCATATATTTT	.	.	TRBV9	TRBJ1-3
CASSRPGGGQETQYF	TGTGCCAGCAGCCGACCCGGGGGGGGTCAAGAGACCCAGTACTTC	TRBD2	.	TRBV6-5	TRBJ2-5
CASSLGTGGHYGYTF	TGTGCCAGCAGCTTAGGTACAGGGGGCCACTATGGCTACACCTTC	TRBD1	.	TRBV7-9	TRBJ1-2
CASSEGASGRLAEETQYF	TGTGCCAGCAGTGAAGGGGCTAGCGGGCGCCTTGCCGAGGAGACCCAGTACTTC	TRBD2	.	TRBV6-1	TRBJ2-5
CASSPWGGGRGYTF	TGTGCCAGCAGCCCCTGGGGGGGAGGGAGAGGCTACACCTTC	.	.	TRBV5-6	TRBJ1-2
CASSQPGDSSIFF	TGCGCCAGCAGCCAACCAGGGGATTCCTCGATTTTCTTT	.	.	TRBV4-1	TRBJ1-1
CASSDLDRGLGGYTF	TGTGCCAGCAGTGACTTGGACAGGGGGCTGGGTGGCTACACCTTC	TRBD1	.	TRBV6-1	TRBJ1-2
CASSIPGSLDQPQHF	TGTGCCAGTAGTATCCCCGGGAGTCTAGATCAGCCCCAGCATTTT	.	once	TRBV19	TRBJ1-5
CASSSGGNSPYEQYF	TGTGCCAGCAGTTCCGGAGGGAATAGCCCCTACGAGCAGTACTTC	.	.	TRBV28	TRBJ2-7
CASSIMAGPLSEQYF	TGTGCCAGTAGTATTATGGCGGGACCTCTAAGCGAGCAGTACTTC	.	.	TRBV19	TRBJ2-7
CASSRDRETEAFF	TGTGCCAGCAGCCGTGACAGGGAGACTGAAGCTTTCTTT	TRBD1	.	TRBV6-5	TRBJ1-1
CAWSVRTAAPRLYNEQFF	TGTGCCTGGAGTGTAAGGACAGCCGCTCCACGCCTCTACAATGAGCAGTTCTTC	.	.	TRBV30	TRBJ2-1
CASSPHSGEPDTQYF	TGCGCCAGCAGCCCTCATTCGGGGGAACCAGATACGCAGTATTTT	.	.	TRBV5-1	TRBJ2-3
CASSLTRTNNEQFF	TGTGCCAGCAGTTTGACTAGGACGAACAATGAGCAGTTCTTC	.	few	TRBV27	TRBJ2-1
CATSRDRGYEQYF	TGTGCCACCAGCAGAGACAGGGGGTACGAGCAGTACTTC	TRBD1	.	TRBV15	TRBJ2-7
CASSSDRDQPQHF	TGTGCCAGCAGTTCAGACAGGGATCAGCCCCAGCATTTT	TRBD1	.	TRBV7-6	TRBJ1-5
CASSDRPGQGFHEQYF	TGTGCCAGCAGCGATAGACCGGGACAGGGCTTCCACGAGCAGTACTTC	TRBD1	.	TRBV9	TRBJ2-7
CASSTTGGEPGNTIYF	TGTGCCAGTAGTACTACCGGGGGTGAGCCTGGAAACACCATATATTTT	.	.	TRBV19	TRBJ1-3
CASSPQVEGNTIYF	TGTGCCAGCAGTCCCCAGGTCGAGGGAAACACCATATATTTT	.	.	TRBV7-2	TRBJ1-3
CASSYLGQENTEAFF	TGTGCCAGCAGTTACTTGGGACAGGAGAACACTGAAGCTTTCTTT	TRBD1	few	TRBV6-5	TRBJ1-1
CASRGQRAGYGYTF	TGTGCCAGCAGGGGACAGAGGGCTGGTTATGGCTACACCTTC	TRBD1	.	TRBV6-5	TRBJ1-2
CASSSTTSGHYNEQFF	TGTGCCAGCAGCTCCACGACTAGCGGTCACTACAATGAGCAGTTCTTC	TRBD2	.	TRBV7-2	TRBJ2-1
CASSYRTGVQETQYF	TGTGCCAGCAGTTACAGGACAGGGGTTCAGGAGACCCAGTACTTC	TRBD1	.	TRBV27	TRBJ2-5
CASSVSGSMNHGYTF	TGTGCCAGCAGCGTATCGGGATCCATGAACCATGGCTACACCTTC	.	few	TRBV9	TRBJ1-2
CASSPQRGTDTQYF	TGTGCCAGCTCACCACAGCGCGGCACAGATACGCAGTATTTT	.	.	TRBV18	TRBJ2-3
CASSATTTDGYTF	TGTGCCAGCAGCGCAACGACGACTGATGGCTACACCTTC	.	.	TRBV7-9	TRBJ1-2
CASSLAFPSGGARLVVEQFF	TGTGCCAGCAGCTTAGCGTTCCCCAGCGGGGGGGCCCGTCTTGTCGTTGAGCAGTTCTTC	TRBD2	.	TRBV7-2	TRBJ2-1
CAGSITGGKGQPQHF	TGTGCCGGTAGTATTACAGGGGGGAAGGGGCAGCCCCAGCATTTT	TRBD1	.	TRBV19	TRBJ1-5
CASSLAGGHSEQFF	TGTGCCAGCAGTTTAGCGGGGGGGCACAGTGAGCAGTTCTTC	TRBD2	.	TRBV28	TRBJ2-1
CASSILGGGNTEAFF	TGCGCCAGCAGCATACTCGGGGGGGGGAACACTGAAGCTTTCTTT	.	.	TRBV5-1	TRBJ1-1